This TCR beta chain was captured by sequencing in a study of cytomegalovirus exposure and HLA in healthy donors. Details on this clone: The antigen remains undetermined.

Findings and caveats of the study: Later analysis found that TCR beta chains associated with HLA were more clonally expanded than other, equally common chains. Sequencing depth across donors, presence/absence analyses assumed, was roughly uniform.

The V end lost 3 bases, the J end lost 1 base, and 10 bases lay between the germline ends. CDR3 length: 14 residues. CDR1 and CDR2 from the germline V gene are MDHEN and SYDVKM. The study ran its PCR with 60 Vbeta and 13 Jbeta primers. Under the authors' procedure: A follow-up analysis tallied 70 million to 80 million unique TCR beta chains, about 11 million shared. TCRdb keeps only in-frame clones here, not all; method: immunoSEQ multiplex PCR. V and J calls and clone size are given by that table; D and trimming were obtained from the DNA. Its table lists tens of thousands of clones. The J gene is TRBJ2-7, the V gene TRBV28; no clear D. Sequencing used PBMCs. This TCR derives from a woman aged 30 to 39 in good health and CMV-seronegative. The CDR3 nucleotides read TGTGCCAGCAGTTTTACTCCTTCGTCCTACGAGCAGTACTTC. Amino acid sequence: CASSFTPSSYEQYF. The whole variable domain, remainder taken from reference TRBV28 and TRBJ2-7, is DVKVTQSSRYLVKRTGEKVFLECVQDMDHENMFWYRQDPGLGLRLIYFSYDVKMKEKGDIPEGYSVSREKKERFSLILESASTNQTSMYLCASSFTPSSYEQYFGPGTRLTVT.